This T cell receptor (beta chain) emerged from a study of cytomegalovirus exposure and HLA in healthy donors. Regarding the study as a whole: A few chains tied to CMV proved CMV antigen-specific in vitro.

Points on this clone: Its antigen is not known.

Data came from immunoSEQ multiplex PCR; TCRdb stores just in-frame clones and leaves some out. The table shows about 64,000 clones, with 85% to 95% occurring only once. Losses at the gene ends were 0 bases for V and 1 base for J; bases not matched to a gene: 7. The CDR3 covers 17 residues. Germline V lookup: CDR1 SGHRS, CDR2 YFSETQ. The clonotype comes from a woman aged 18-29 years in good health and CMV-seropositive. The chain uses TRBV5-1 and TRBJ2-7; 10 nucleotides match TRBD2. Sequencing was carried out using PBMCs. In nucleotides, the CDR3 is TGCGCCAGCAGCTTGGGTCCCCGACTAGCGGGTTCCTACGAGCAGTACTTC. This sequence encodes CASSLGPRLAGSYEQYF.